This TCR beta chain was recorded in a study of glioma-infiltrating T cells (dated by TCRdb to the mid-2010s). About the study as a whole: Glioma tissue, non-neoplastic brain tissue and matched peripheral blood mononuclear cells were used as sources from which TCR alpha- and beta-chain repertoires were sequenced. To measure how far tissue and blood T-cell populations diverged, each tissue-infiltrating repertoire was compared against the peripheral blood repertoire of the same patient. Three low-grade glioma patients, roughly eight primary glioblastoma patients, and three non-glioma patients who contributed non-neoplastic brain tissue made up the paired cohort.

Overall results and qualifications from the work: Group comparisons rested on small numbers: three non-neoplastic, three low-grade glioma and eight glioblastoma patients. Tissue and blood shared very few CDR3 sequences, a result attributed to high CDR3 diversity and limited sampling. In non-neoplastic patients, VJ-independent divergence between tissue and blood fell below expectation, whereas in all gliomas, and especially in low-grade gliomas, the divergence rose above expectation.

This clonotype appeared many times. It lacks a known antigen. Per-nucleotide qualities are absent, and no much larger clonotype sits a single base away. TCR alpha and beta CDR3 regions were amplified with the iRepertoire nested amplicon-rescue multiplex PCR (arm-PCR) platform from RNA. One-step reverse transcription and amplification used about 95-400 ng of tissue mRNA or PBMC total RNA as input. After bead purification, a secondary multiplex PCR added Illumina adapters, and libraries were gel-purified between 200 and 400 bp. The libraries contained internal 6-nucleotide barcodes that were used for demultiplexing. Libraries were sequenced on an Illumina MiSeq with 2x220 or 2x250 nucleotide paired-end reads. Per the original workflow: Paired reads were merged using FLASH 1.2.11 and aligned with BWA-MEM to the GRCh37 human genome, and TRA and TRB reads were then extracted. For V and J assignment, an IMGT-derived reference of cassette sequences and CDR3 motifs that included pseudogenes was used. Reads were translated in three frames, and productive CDR3s were defined as those with a C...FGXG motif and no stop codons. Clonotypes were defined as unique combinations of V-J cassette pair and CDR3 amino acid sequence. Filtering of reads was based on Hamming distance, with the threshold set by the sequence error rate of each sample in mapped regions. The public sequencing data were trimmed at Q25 with fastp and processed into clonotypes with MiXCR by TCRdb, which kept only in-frame beta chains. Rows are combined by CDR3 protein, so each entry shows the most common genes and DNA. These V and J calls rely on TCRdb rather than the paper's analysis. In all, the sample holds some 190,000 distinct CDR3 sequences, and roughly 32% of those were seen once. Around 20% of the sample is taken by the ten largest.

Reading the germline V gene (reference sequence) gives CDR1 MNHNY and CDR2 SVGAGI. Reading from cysteine to phenylalanine, the CDR3 counts 14 amino acids. Here the CDR3 DNA is all that survives: 42 bases in frame from base 1. V and J lose 2 bases and 3 bases, and a span of 7 bases separates them. Sequencing was done on a sample of glioma tissue, nonneoplastic brain tissue, or PBMCs (not recorded which). The source of this sequence is a human donor with low-grade glioma or glioblastoma, undergoing nonglioma brain surgery, or in good health (not recorded which). The chain is made from TRBV6-6 and TRBJ2-2; confidence is insufficient to name the D gene. The DNA sequence follows: TGTGCCAGCAGTTACCTCTCGGACACCGGGGAGCTGTTTTTT. This yields the protein CASSYLSDTGELFF.